The 30 T cell receptor beta chains below were found in one sample sequenced in a study of identical twins. TCRdb reprocessed the 5' RACE reads with MiXCR, giving one entry per CDR3 protein. The sample records a few hundred thousand distinct CDR3 sequences, around 9.6% being singletons. These data are also associated with another study on yellow fever vaccine responses in identical twins.

Sample: PBMCs. The source of these receptors is a woman between 18 and 29 years old in good health.

This clonotype is medium-sized (0.01 to 0.1%) in the sample. V is TRBV3-1 and J is TRBJ2-5; 12 bases agree with TRBD1. Germline CDR1 LGHDT, CDR2 YNNKEL (reference sequence). With 3 bases clipped from V and 2 bases from J, the junction kept 10 bases outside the gene matches. The CDR3 has 18 amino acids. The CDR3 DNA sequence: TGTGCCAGCAGCCAGAAAACGGGACAGGGGGCTCGGCAAGAGACCCAGTACTTC. The encoded protein is CASSQKTGQGARQETQYF.

This clonotype was counted many times. This chain links TRBV27 with TRBJ2-7; D may be TRBD2 (6 bases). V lost 3 bases, J lost 4 bases, and 13 bases lay in between. The germline CDR1 and CDR2 sequences are MNHEY and SMNVEV (reference sequence). This CDR3 comprises 14 residues. CDR3 DNA: TGTGCCAGCAGTTTTGGAGGGCGAAATTACGAGCAGTACTTC. It is translated as CASSFGGRNYEQYF.

This clonotype was observed a few times. CDR3 bases: TGTGCCACCAGCAGAGTCCCAGGGAGGGAGCAGTACTTC. Translating gives CATSRVPGREQYF. This sequence joins TRBV15 and TRBJ2-7, with D possibly matching TRBD2 (6 bases). V was cut by 1 base and J by 7 bases, with 11 bases left in between. The CDR3 loop spans 13 amino acids. The germline CDR1 and CDR2 sequences are LNHNV and YYDKDF (reference sequence).

In this sample, this clonotype turned up many times. This sequence joins TRBV20-1 and TRBJ2-7, with D perhaps TRBD1 (6 bases). Trimming took 0 bases from V and 2 from J, leaving 14 bases between them. There are 15 residues in the CDR3. Per germline, CDR1 DFQATT and CDR2 SNEGSKA (reference sequence). CDR3 region: CSARDNTGSPYEQYF. The CDR3, as DNA: TGCAGTGCTAGAGATAATACAGGGAGTCCCTACGAGCAGTACTTC.

The chain uses TRBV6-2 or TRBV6-3 and TRBJ2-1; 8 positions agree with TRBD2. The CDR3 is 15 amino acids. Germline V gives CDR1 MNHEY, CDR2 SVGEGT. V shed 0 bases and J 8 bases; nucleotides not matched to a gene: 6. The CDR3, as DNA: TGTGCCAGCAGTTACTCAGGCGGGAGGCGCTATGAGCAGTTCTTC. Encoded protein: CASSYSGGRRYEQFF.

This chain links TRBV20-1 with TRBJ2-3, with 8 bases identical to TRBD2. Germline V gene lookup returns CDR1 DFQATT and CDR2 SNEGSKA (reference sequence). V trimming: 5 bases; J trimming: 1 base; junction bases outside the gene matches: 2. There are 13 residues in the CDR3. The CDR3 here is CSAPTSGTDTQYF. In nucleotides, the CDR3 is TGCAGTGCTCCGACTAGCGGCACAGATACGCAGTATTTT.

This clonotype was found many times. The V call is TRBV29-1, the J call TRBJ1-2; the D gene is possibly TRBD1 (5 bases). The CDR3 totals 14 residues. Germline CDR1 and CDR2: SQVTM and ANQGSEA. The V end was cut by 6 bases, the J end by 0 bases, with 14 bases between. DNA of the CDR3: TGCAGCGTAACCAACAGGACCGCTAACTATGGCTACACCTTC. Protein product: CSVTNRTANYGYTF.

The chain recombines TRBV5-1 with TRBJ2-3; 9 bases are shared with TRBD2. CDR1 is SGHRS, CDR2 YFSETQ, per germline. The length of the CDR3 is 16 residues. The V gene end was trimmed by 3 bases and the J gene end by 5 bases; junction bases not matched to a gene: 10. CDR3 amino acids: CASSSIAGVVGDTQYF. CDR3 sequence (DNA): TGCGCCAGCAGCTCAATAGCGGGAGTTGTGGGAGATACGCAGTATTTT.

This clonotype was detected many times. This sequence joins TRBV4-3 and TRBJ2-2; D is undetermined. The CDR3 extends over 14 amino acids. Germline-derived CDR1 and CDR2 are LGHNA and YSLEER. V was pared by 0 bases and J by 7 bases, with 9 bases between. CDR3 sequence (DNA): TGCGCCAGCAGCCAAGATTTTAGCTTCGGGGAGCTGTTTTTT. As protein: CASSQDFSFGELFF.

The sample holds many counts of this clonotype. V usage is TRBV20-1 and J usage is TRBJ1-4; no clear D. The ends were cut back, 0 bases at V and 5 bases at J, with 10 bases in the middle. Germline assignment: CDR1 DFQATT and CDR2 SNEGSKA (reference sequence). This CDR3 has 14 amino acids. The CDR3 nucleotides read TGCAGTGCTAGAGATCTAGTAGGGAATGAAAAACTGTTTTTT. Amino acids: CSARDLVGNEKLFF.

There are many counts of this clonotype. V gene TRBV3-1 combines with J gene TRBJ1-5; D perhaps matches TRBD1 (6 bases). Between the trimmed V and J ends, which lost 1 base and 4 bases, there was a span of 8 bases. Germline V gene sequence: CDR1 LGHDT, CDR2 YNNKEL (reference sequence). This CDR3 comprises 14 residues. CDR3 bases: TGTGCCAGCAGCCAAGTACAGGGAAATCAGCCCCAGCATTTT. This encodes CASSQVQGNQPQHF.

Many counts were recorded for this clonotype. This rearrangement joins TRBV29-1 to TRBJ2-3; possibly TRBD1 for D (5 bases). Germline V CDR1 and CDR2: SQVTM, ANQGSEA. CDR3 length: 14 amino acids. In DNA, the CDR3 is TGCAGTTATAGTGACAGCACTAGCACAGATACGCAGTATTTT. Protein sequence: CSYSDSTSTDTQYF.

The sample holds a few counts of this clonotype. The gene calls are TRBV20-1 and TRBJ2-1, with TRBD2 identical over 11 bases. This CDR3 contains 16 residues. Germline trimming cut 6 bases from V and 0 bases from J; bases unmatched to any gene: 7. Looked up from germline, CDR1 is DFQATT and CDR2 is SNEGSKA (reference sequence). CDR3 loop: CSATSSGGPSYNEQFF. The CDR3 region has the DNA TGCAGTGCCACCTCTAGCGGGGGGCCCTCCTACAATGAGCAGTTCTTC.

This clonotype has just a few counts. The gene calls are TRBV2 and TRBJ2-7; weak D call: TRBD1 (5 bases). This CDR3 region has 12 residues. Trimming pared 6 bases from V and 13 bases from J, leaving 19 bases between. Germline V gene sequence: CDR1 SNHLY, CDR2 FYNNEI. CDR3: CASRGRRDSQYF. The CDR3 DNA reads as TGTGCCAGCAGAGGTCGACGAGACAGTCAATACTTC.

The sample holds many counts of this clonotype. The rearrangement joins TRBV28 to TRBJ2-5, with 10 bases identical to TRBD1. Germline V CDR1 and CDR2: MDHEN, SYDVKM. Losses at the gene ends were 6 bases for V and 4 bases for J; bases not matched to a gene: 11. This CDR3 is built from 16 residues. In DNA, the CDR3 is TGTGCCAGCAGAACGACAGGGGGCAAAAGGGGAGAGACCCAGTACTTC. This translates into CASRTTGGKRGETQYF. Combining the CDR3 with reference TRBV28 and TRBJ2-5 gives the whole variable domain DVKVTQSSRYLVKRTGEKVFLECVQDMDHENMFWYRQDPGLGLRLIYFSYDVKMKEKGDIPEGYSVSREKKERFSLILESASTNQTSMYLCASRTTGGKRGETQYFGPGTRLLVL.

The chain joins TRBV29-1 to TRBJ2-3; 13 nucleotides agree with TRBD2. Trimming at V came to 3 bases and at J to 4 bases, leaving 7 bases not matched to a gene. CDR3 size: 16 residues. CDR1 is SQVTM and CDR2 is ANQGSEA in the germline V gene. The CDR3 reads CSVDDRTSGSSDTQYF. In DNA, the CDR3 is TGCAGCGTTGACGACAGGACTAGCGGGAGCTCAGATACGCAGTATTTT.

The rearrangement joins TRBV4-3 to TRBJ2-7, with D unresolved. V was clipped by 0 bases and J by 6 bases, with 9 bases between them. Germline values: CDR1 LGHNA, CDR2 YSLEER. There are 13 residues in the CDR3. Written as DNA, the CDR3 is TGCGCCAGCAGCCAAGATACGGGCACCGAGCAGTACTTC. This gives the protein CASSQDTGTEQYF.

This clonotype was recorded a few times. This chain links TRBV27 with TRBJ2-7; D possibly corresponds to TRBD2 (6 bases). The germline CDR1 and CDR2 sequences are MNHEY and SMNVEV (reference sequence). Trimming took off 1 base at V and 6 bases at J, with 13 bases between the two ends. The CDR3 is 14 residues long. The CDR3 loop is CASSLLAAGLEQYF. Written as DNA, the CDR3 is TGTGCCAGCAGTTTATTAGCGGCCGGACTCGAGCAGTACTTC.

This clonotype has only a few counts. The chain employs TRBV30 and TRBJ2-1; D call uncertain. This CDR3 is 14 amino acids long. V shed 1 base and J shed 4 bases, with 11 bases lying between them. Germline V gene sequence: CDR1 GTSNPN, CDR2 SVGIG (reference sequence). CDR3 bases: TGTGCCTGGAGTGCGGCTACCTCGTACAATGAGCAGTTCTTC. It encodes CAWSAATSYNEQFF.

This chain connects TRBV11-1 to TRBJ2-5, with a possible D match to TRBD1 (5 bases). CDR1 SGHAT and CDR2 FQDESV come from the germline V gene (reference sequence). The CDR3 runs to 13 residues. Trimming took 4 bases from V and 2 from J, leaving 8 bases between them. The CDR3 sequence is CASSSDRQETQYF. CDR3 DNA sequence: TGTGCCAGCAGCTCCGACAGACAAGAGACCCAGTACTTC. Full variable domain (outside the CDR3, taken from reference TRBV11-1 and TRBJ2-5): EAEVAQSPRYKITEKSQAVAFWCDPISGHATLYWYRQILGQGPELLVQFQDESVVDDSQLPKDRFSAERLKGVDSTLKIQPAELGDSAMYLCASSSDRQETQYFGPGTRLLVL.

This clonotype was observed a few times. This sequence joins TRBV10-3 and TRBJ2-7; D is possibly TRBD2 (8 bases). The CDR3 runs to 14 residues. The V and J ends lost 3 bases and 7 bases respectively, with 16 bases between them. The germline gives CDR1 ENHRY, CDR2 SYGVKD. The CDR3 sequence: CAISDGGARGEQYF. CDR3 sequence (DNA): TGTGCCATCAGTGACGGGGGGGCCAGGGGGGAGCAGTACTTC.

V gene TRBV7-2 combines with J gene TRBJ2-4; D is unclear. Germline V gives CDR1 SGHTA, CDR2 FQGNSA. Trimming cost V 5 bases and J 4 bases, with 15 bases left between them. This CDR3 comprises 15 residues. CDR3 nucleotides: TGTGCCAGCAGCCTCACTCACCGCACGAAAAACATTCAGTACTTC. This codes for CASSLTHRTKNIQYF. Variable domain in full (rest from reference TRBV7-2 and TRBJ2-4): GAGVSQSPSNKVTEKGKDVELRCDPISGHTALYWYRQSLGQGLEFLIYFQGNSAPDKSGLPSDRFSAERTGGSVSTLTIQRTQQEDSAVYLCASSLTHRTKNIQYFGAGTRLSVL.

This clonotype was recorded a few times. The chain uses TRBV7-9 and TRBJ2-1, with TRBD2 matching 10 bases. V shed 2 bases and J 5 bases; nucleotides not matched to a gene: 3. Germline V CDR1 and CDR2: SEHNR, FQNEAQ (reference sequence). The CDR3 length is 15 residues. CDR3 DNA: TGTGCCAGCAGCTTAACTAGCGGGGTTGACAATGAGCAGTTCTTC. Translated, it gives CASSLTSGVDNEQFF.

The table lists this clonotype with many counts. The V and J genes are TRBV27 and TRBJ1-3; D not certain. Between the trimmed V and J ends, which lost 6 bases and 1 base, there was a span of 10 bases. The CDR3 is 14 amino acids. Per germline, CDR1 MNHEY and CDR2 SMNVEV (reference sequence). The chain's CDR3 is CASSPLSSGNTIYF. The CDR3 nucleotides are TGTGCCAGCAGCCCCCTGTCGTCTGGAAACACCATATATTTT.

This clonotype turned up a few times. The V gene is TRBV4-3, the J gene TRBJ1-2; TRBD1 aligns across 7 bases. The CDR3 is 16 amino acids. The J segment lost 0 bases and the V segment lost 0 bases, leaving 4 bases of the junction unmatched. CDR1 and CDR2 from the germline V gene are LGHNA and YSLEER. For the CDR3, the DNA is TGCGCCAGCAGCCAAGATTTGGGGACAGCTAACTATGGCTACACCTTC. Translated: CASSQDLGTANYGYTF.

V is TRBV18 and J is TRBJ2-6, with 7 bases identical to TRBD1. The CDR3 has 16 residues. The ends lost 3 bases at V and 0 bases at J; junction bases unmatched: 2. Germline V lookup: CDR1 KGHSH, CDR2 LQKENI. This CDR3 is CASSPDRPSGANVLTF. The CDR3 DNA reads as TGTGCCAGCTCACCGGACAGGCCCTCTGGGGCCAACGTCCTGACTTTC.

In this sample, this clonotype turned up many times. This chain uses TRBV7-9 with TRBJ2-5; TRBD1 agrees at 8 bases. The V gene's germline CDR1 is SEHNR and CDR2 FQNEAQ (reference sequence). The junction had 8 bases not matched to a gene; V was cut back by 3 bases and J by 5 bases. This CDR3 is built from 15 residues. The CDR3 nucleotides read TGTGCCAGCAGCTTTAGTGCAGGGGGCGAGGAGACCCAGTACTTC. Protein sequence: CASSFSAGGEETQYF.

This clonotype was seen ten or more times. This chain connects TRBV7-3 to TRBJ2-5, with D possibly called TRBD1 or TRBD2 (5 bases each). The V gene's germline CDR1 is SGHTA and CDR2 FQGTGA. V was shortened by 2 bases and J by 5 bases, with 15 bases between the two germline ends. The CDR3 runs to 15 residues. The DNA of the CDR3 is TGTGCCAGCAGCTTAGGTCGAGGGGCGTCCGAGACCCAGTACTTC. This sequence encodes CASSLGRGASETQYF.

This clonotype was picked up a small number of times. This chain connects TRBV20-1 to TRBJ2-1, with unresolved D. Trimming removed 2 bases from V and 0 bases from J, with 11 bases in between. The CDR3 has 15 residues. Germline values: CDR1 DFQATT, CDR2 SNEGSKA (reference sequence). The CDR3 region has the DNA TGCAGTGCTAGACACCACCTCAGCTCCTACAATGAGCAGTTCTTC. It specifies CSARHHLSSYNEQFF.

The chain uses TRBV5-1 and TRBJ1-2, with a weak D call TRBD1 (5 bases). Germline lookup yields CDR1 SGHRS and CDR2 YFSETQ. Between the trimmed V and J ends, which lost 3 bases and 3 bases, there was a span of 12 bases. The CDR3 is 14 residues long. CDR3 amino acids: CASSWAGADYGYTF. Written as DNA, the CDR3 is TGCGCCAGCAGCTGGGCTGGGGCTGACTATGGCTACACCTTC.